The subject of this entry is one T cell receptor beta chain. Its cognate antigen is unknown. These data belong to a study of shared clonotypes between healthy human individuals. Study-level background: The study drew on a couple of women and three men aged 18 to 49 as donors.

Clones were sequenced by immunoSEQ multiplex PCR, and TCRdb holds only the in-frame ones, with some missing. Among approximately 2,300,000 clones, around 90% were seen once, and the ten largest hold 0.37%. General study findings and limits: Around 4.9% of naive CD4 clonotypes were shared across four donors. Donor scarcity curtailed the genetic and exposure-history diversity represented herein. Rarefaction curves obtained for sorted subsets showed sequencing incomplete despite large depth.

The trim removed 8 bases at V and 5 bases at J, leaving 6 bases unmatched. The CDR3 consists of 14 residues. Looked up from germline, CDR1 is SNHLY and CDR2 is FYNNEI. The sequencing sample was made of naive CD4+ T cells from PBMCs. Subset meaning: CD45RA+ positively selected. This sequence originates from a young man in good health. Some clones in this sample may be carry-over from other donors' samples. This sequence joins TRBV2 and TRBJ2-3, with TRBD1 identical over 11 bases. CDR3 protein: CASGGTGGLDTQYF. The CDR3 nucleotides are TGTGCCAGCGGAGGGACAGGGGGTTTAGATACGCAGTATTTT.